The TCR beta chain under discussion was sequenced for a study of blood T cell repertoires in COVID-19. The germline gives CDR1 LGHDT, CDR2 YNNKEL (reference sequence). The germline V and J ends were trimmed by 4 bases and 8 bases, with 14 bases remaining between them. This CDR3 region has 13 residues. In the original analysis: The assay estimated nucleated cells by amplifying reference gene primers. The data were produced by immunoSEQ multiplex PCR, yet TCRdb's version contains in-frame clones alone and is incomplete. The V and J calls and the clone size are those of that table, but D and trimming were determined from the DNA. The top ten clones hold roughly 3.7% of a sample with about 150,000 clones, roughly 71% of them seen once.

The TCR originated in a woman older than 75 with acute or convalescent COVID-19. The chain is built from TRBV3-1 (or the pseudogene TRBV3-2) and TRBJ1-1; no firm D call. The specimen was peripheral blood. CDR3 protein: CASSLTTGAEAFF. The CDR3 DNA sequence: TGTGCCAGCAGCCTCACCACCGGTGCAGAAGCTTTCTTT.